This T cell receptor (beta chain) came from a study of Ad26.COV2.S vaccination and SARS-CoV-2 variants. About this clone: Its antigen is currently unknown.

Regarding the study as a whole: A substantial breadth of spike-specific CD8+ and CD4+ T cell responses after vaccination has been reported. Vaccinees showed greater spike-specific TCR breadth than placebo recipients. It is possible that the TCR breadth and depth analyses underestimated the total T cell responses.

Using immunoSEQ multiplex PCR, the repertoire was profiled, and TCRdb retains in-frame clones only, with some absent. The sample lists 430,000 or so clones; about 93% were seen once. The sample's treatment: some 19 received Ad26.COV2.S at low or high dose, single or two shots; 5 received placebo; per-sample allocation not given. At day 63 after the first vaccine or placebo injection, samples were drawn. The material was peripheral blood, obtained in a trial of Ad26.COV2.S vaccine versus placebo. The TCR comes from a person between 18 and 65 years old who received the Ad26.COV2.S COVID-19 vaccine or a placebo.

This CDR3 is CASSEGTRTLNTEAFF. The CDR3 coding sequence is TGTGCCAGCAGTGAAGGAACACGGACTTTGAACACTGAAGCTTTCTTT. V and J are TRBV6-1 and TRBJ1-1; D is unclear. The CDR3 length is 16 residues. The germline CDR1 and CDR2 sequences are MNHNS and SASEGT. Trimming removed 1 base from V and 0 bases from J, with 12 bases in between.